This T cell receptor (beta chain) was profiled in a study of T cell responses to AZD1222 COVID-19 vaccine. General observations from the study: Repertoires in all cases were sampled only once the peak T cell response had passed. Once two AZD1222 doses were given, Spike-specific TCR breadth and depth went up.

With respect to this clone: The antigen is not known.

TCRdb keeps only in-frame clones here, not all; method: immunoSEQ multiplex PCR. The sample contains 130,000 to 150,000 clones, 70% to 90% of which appear only once. The sample was peripheral blood, taken on day 0 of AZD1222 vaccination. The sequence was obtained from an adult in good health.

The CDR3 DNA reads as TGCAGCCATTGGGGGGGCAGGGGGCAAGAGACCCAGTACTTC. Protein sequence: CSHWGGRGQETQYF. The chain joins TRBV29-1 to TRBJ2-5, with D possibly called TRBD1 or TRBD2 (7 bases each). CDR1 and CDR2 (germline): SQVTM, ANQGSEA. This CDR3 has 14 residues. The V and J ends lost 8 bases and 2 bases respectively, with 18 bases between them. Variable domain in full (rest from reference TRBV29-1 and TRBJ2-5): SAVISQKPSRDICQRGTSLTIQCQVDSQVTMMFWYRQQPGQSLTLIATANQGSEATYESGFVIDKFPISRPNLTFSTLTVSNMSPEDSSIYLCSHWGGRGQETQYFGPGTRLLVL.